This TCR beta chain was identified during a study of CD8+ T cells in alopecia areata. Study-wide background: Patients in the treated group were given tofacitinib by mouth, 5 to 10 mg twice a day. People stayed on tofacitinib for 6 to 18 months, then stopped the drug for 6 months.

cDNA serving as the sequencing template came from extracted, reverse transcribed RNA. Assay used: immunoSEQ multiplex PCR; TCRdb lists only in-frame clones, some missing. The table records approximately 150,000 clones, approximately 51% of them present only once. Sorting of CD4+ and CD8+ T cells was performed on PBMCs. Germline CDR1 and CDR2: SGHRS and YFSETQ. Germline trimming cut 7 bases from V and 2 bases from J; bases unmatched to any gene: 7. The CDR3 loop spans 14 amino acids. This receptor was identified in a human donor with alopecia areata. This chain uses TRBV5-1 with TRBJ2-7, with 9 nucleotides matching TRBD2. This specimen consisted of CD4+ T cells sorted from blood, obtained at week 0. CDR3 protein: CASSRGGSAYEQYF. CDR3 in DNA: TGCGCCAGCTCGCGGGGGGGTTCCGCCTACGAGCAGTACTTC.